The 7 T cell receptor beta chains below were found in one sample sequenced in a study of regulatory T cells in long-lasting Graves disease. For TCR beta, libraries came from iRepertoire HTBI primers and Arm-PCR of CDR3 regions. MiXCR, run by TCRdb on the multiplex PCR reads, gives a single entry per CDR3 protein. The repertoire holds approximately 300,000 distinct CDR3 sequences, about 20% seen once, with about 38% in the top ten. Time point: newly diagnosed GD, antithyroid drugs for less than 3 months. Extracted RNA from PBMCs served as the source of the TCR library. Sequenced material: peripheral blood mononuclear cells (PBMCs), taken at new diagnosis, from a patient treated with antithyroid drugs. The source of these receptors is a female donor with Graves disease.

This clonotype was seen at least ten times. CDR3: CASSQVPGVDEQFF. CDR3 DNA: TGTGCCAGCAGCCAAGTCCCTGGCGTTGATGAGCAGTTCTTC. The chain carries TRBV3-1 and TRBJ2-1; D is unclear. Germline V gives CDR1 LGHDT, CDR2 YNNKEL (reference sequence). V was pared by 1 base and J by 8 bases, with 12 bases between. The CDR3 sequence is 14 residues long.

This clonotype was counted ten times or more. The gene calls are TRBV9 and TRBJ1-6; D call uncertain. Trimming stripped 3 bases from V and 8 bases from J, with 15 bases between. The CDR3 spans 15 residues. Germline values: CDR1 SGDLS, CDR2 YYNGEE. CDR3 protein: CASSALGILDSPLHF. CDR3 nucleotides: TGTGCCAGCAGCGCACTGGGGATTTTGGATTCACCCCTCCACTTT.

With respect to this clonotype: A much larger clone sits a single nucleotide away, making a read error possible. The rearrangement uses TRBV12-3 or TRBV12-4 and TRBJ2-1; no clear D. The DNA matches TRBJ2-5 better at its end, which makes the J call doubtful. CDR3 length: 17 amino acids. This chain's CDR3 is CASSSSGRPYLRETQYF. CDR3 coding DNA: TGTGCCAGCAGCTCATCGGGCAGGCCCTACCTGAGAGAGACCCAGTACTTC.

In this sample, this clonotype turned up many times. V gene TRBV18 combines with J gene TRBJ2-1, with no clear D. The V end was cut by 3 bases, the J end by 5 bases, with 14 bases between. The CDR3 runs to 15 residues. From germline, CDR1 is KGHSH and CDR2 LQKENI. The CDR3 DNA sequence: TGTGCCAGCTCACCCGCAAGGGTCCGCGACAATGAGCAGTTCTTC. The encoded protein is CASSPARVRDNEQFF. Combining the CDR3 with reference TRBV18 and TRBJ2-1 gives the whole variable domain NAGVMQNPRHLVRRRGQEARLRCSPMKGHSHVYWYRQLPEEGLKFMVYLQKENIIDESGMPKERFSAEFPKEGPSILRIQQVVRGDSAAYFCASSPARVRDNEQFFGPGTRLTVL.

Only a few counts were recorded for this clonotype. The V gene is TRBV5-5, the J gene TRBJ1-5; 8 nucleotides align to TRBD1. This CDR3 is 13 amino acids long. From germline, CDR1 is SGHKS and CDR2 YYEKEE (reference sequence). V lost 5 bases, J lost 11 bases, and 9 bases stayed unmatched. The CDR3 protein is CASSLTGAVSQHF. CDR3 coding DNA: TGTGCCAGCAGTTTGACAGGGGCGGTGTCCCAGCATTTT. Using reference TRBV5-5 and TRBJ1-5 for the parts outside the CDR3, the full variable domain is DAGVTQSPTHLIKTRGQQVTLRCSPISGHKSVSWYQQVLGQGPQFIFQYYEKEERGRGNFPDRFSARQFPNYSSELNVNALLLGDSALYLCASSLTGAVSQHFGDGTRLSIL.

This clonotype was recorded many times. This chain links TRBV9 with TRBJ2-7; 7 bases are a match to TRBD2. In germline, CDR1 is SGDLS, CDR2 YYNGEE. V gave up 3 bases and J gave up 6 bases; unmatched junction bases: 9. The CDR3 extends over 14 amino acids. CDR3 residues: CASSGGGPFSEQYF. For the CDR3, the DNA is TGTGCCAGCAGCGGGGGAGGGCCGTTCTCCGAGCAGTACTTC. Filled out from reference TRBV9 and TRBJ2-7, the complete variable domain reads DSGVTQTPKHLITATGQRVTLRCSPRSGDLSVYWYQQSLDQGLQFLIQYYNGEERAKGNILERFSAQQFPDLHSELNLSSLELGDSALYFCASSGGGPFSEQYFGPGTRLTVT.

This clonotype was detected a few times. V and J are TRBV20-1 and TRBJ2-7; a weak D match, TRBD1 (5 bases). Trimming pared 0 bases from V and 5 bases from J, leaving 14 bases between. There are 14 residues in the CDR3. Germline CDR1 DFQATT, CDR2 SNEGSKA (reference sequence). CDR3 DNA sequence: TGCAGTGCTAGAGAAACAGGTCCTATGCACGAGCAGTACTTC. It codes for CSARETGPMHEQYF.